A selection of T cell receptor beta chains follows, all from one sample in a study of T cells in Graves' hyperthyroidism and ophthalmopathy. Each CDR3 protein is one row after TCRdb ran MiXCR on the multiplex PCR reads. The sample contains about 550,000 distinct CDR3 sequences, around 21% of which appear only once. The sample was blood. The source of these receptors is a man between 18 and 29 years old with Graves' hyperthyroidism. Both conserved end residues are part of each CDR3. The D gene is left open where the match is weak. For some rows the clone size is stated as once, few or many, or as a class when expanded; others skip it.

.	many	TRBV6-1	TRBJ2-2	CASRRVLGVTGELFF	TGTGCCAGCAGGAGGGTTCTGGGGGTTACCGGGGAGCTGTTTTTT
.	many	TRBV28	TRBJ1-1	CASSLFNPGTAFF	TGTGCCAGCAGTTTATTTAATCCGGGGACGGCTTTCTTT
TRBD1	.	TRBV6-5	TRBJ2-7	CASSYGTGILHEQYF	TGTGCCAGCAGTTACGGGACAGGGATTCTCCACGAGCAGTACTTC
.	.	TRBV7-8	TRBJ2-2	CASSLQGSGTGELFF	TGTGCCAGCAGCTTACAGGGGTCGGGCACCGGGGAGCTGTTTTTT
.	many	TRBV2	TRBJ1-2	CASSPTKGRGYTF	TGTGCCAGCAGCCCAACAAAGGGAAGAGGCTACACCTTC
.	many	TRBV12-3/TRBV12-4	TRBJ2-7	CASSTAGVEQYF	TGTGCCAGCAGTACAGCAGGGGTCGAGCAGTACTTC
.	many	TRBV24-1	TRBJ1-1	CATSSGRGRQGTEAFF	TGTGCCACCAGTTCTGGGAGAGGGCGGCAGGGCACTGAAGCTTTCTTT
TRBD1	few	TRBV3-1	TRBJ2-6	CASSPRDPGQTMAGANVLTF	TGTGCCAGCAGCCCAAGAGATCCGGGACAGACAATGGCTGGGGCCAACGTCCTGACTTTC
.	.	TRBV20-1	TRBJ2-7	CSARANSYEQYF	TGCAGTGCTAGAGCCAACAGCTACGAGCAGTACTTC
.	few	TRBV3-1	TRBJ2-7	CASTHSGAGANYEQYF	TGTGCCAGCACCCACTCCGGGGCGGGGGCCAACTACGAGCAGTACTTC
TRBD2	.	TRBV6-1	TRBJ2-3	CASTPGGRGTDTQYF	TGTGCCAGCACTCCGGGGGGGAGGGGCACAGATACGCAGTATTTT
.	many	TRBV20-1	TRBJ1-2	CSAVQSTPNYGYTF	TGCAGTGCCGTTCAGTCGACACCCAACTATGGCTACACCTTC
TRBD1	.	TRBV6-1	TRBJ1-5	CASSGTGGASQPQHF	TGTGCCAGCAGTGGGACAGGGGGCGCGAGTCAGCCCCAGCATTTT
.	.	TRBV4-1	TRBJ1-2	CASTWGLAPSSNYGYTF	TGCGCCAGCACCTGGGGGTTGGCACCGAGCTCTAACTATGGCTACACCTTC
.	few	TRBV27	TRBJ1-4	CASSWGIATNEKLFF	TGTGCCAGCAGTTGGGGGATTGCAACTAATGAAAAACTGTTTTTT
TRBD1	few	TRBV12-3/TRBV12-4	TRBJ2-5	CASSLTGQRLAETQYF	TGTGCCAGCAGTTTAACGGGACAGCGTCTTGCGGAGACCCAGTACTTC
.	many	TRBV28	TRBJ1-2	CASGPYGYTF	TGTGCCAGCGGGCCGTATGGCTACACCTTC
.	.	TRBV12-3/TRBV12-4	TRBJ1-1	CASRAWGQNTEAFF	TGTGCCAGCAGGGCGTGGGGGCAGAACACTGAAGCTTTCTTT
.	.	TRBV12-3/TRBV12-4	TRBJ1-1	CASSLWQMNTEAFF	TGTGCCAGCAGTTTGTGGCAGATGAACACTGAAGCTTTCTTT
.	.	TRBV12-3/TRBV12-4	TRBJ1-1	CASSSNLRQYTEASF	TGTGCCAGCAGTTCAAATCTCAGACAATACACTGAAGCTTCCTTT
.	many	TRBV5-1	TRBJ1-1	CASTLGQRDTEAFF	TGCGCCAGCACCCTGGGACAAAGGGACACTGAAGCTTTCTTT
TRBD2	.	TRBV19	TRBJ2-5	CASSPQGEGETQYF	TGTGCCAGTAGTCCTCAAGGGGAGGGGGAGACCCAGTACTTC
.	many	TRBV30	TRBJ1-2	CAWSVLPGGFYYGYTF	TGTGCCTGGAGTGTATTACCCGGGGGGTTTTACTATGGCTACACCTTC
.	many	TRBV19	TRBJ1-1	CASSIVQEMNTEAFF	TGTGCCAGTAGTATCGTGCAGGAGATGAACACTGAAGCTTTCTTT
.	many	TRBV12-3/TRBV12-4	TRBJ2-7	CASSLRQGSTYEQYF	TGTGCCAGCAGTTTGAGGCAGGGAAGTACCTACGAGCAGTACTTC
.	many	TRBV5-5	TRBJ1-1	CASSLGFGRPEAFF	TGTGCCAGCAGCTTGGGGTTTGGGCGGCCTGAAGCTTTCTTT
TRBD2	.	TRBV12-3/TRBV12-4	TRBJ2-7	CASSLRTSGVRDYEQYF	TGTGCCAGCAGTTTAAGGACTAGCGGGGTTCGAGACTACGAGCAGTACTTC
.	.	TRBV12-5	TRBJ1-5	CASGLGYSGGQPQHF	TGTGCTAGTGGTTTGGGATATTCCGGCGGGCAGCCCCAGCATTTT
TRBD1	many	TRBV18	TRBJ1-1	CASSPRQGQDTEAFF	TGTGCCAGCTCACCAAGACAGGGCCAGGACACTGAAGCTTTCTTT
.	many	TRBV20-1	TRBJ2-2	CSARGVREKAGELFF	TGCAGTGCGAGGGGGGTCAGGGAAAAGGCCGGGGAGCTGTTTTTT
.	many	TRBV29-1	TRBJ1-2	CSVGQGRLNYGYTF	TGCAGCGTTGGTCAGGGGCGCCTTAACTATGGCTACACCTTC
.	many	TRBV12-3/TRBV12-4	TRBJ2-5	CASSSPTRGQETQYF	TGTGCCAGCAGTTCCCCGACGAGAGGGCAAGAGACCCAGTACTTC
TRBD1	few	TRBV28	TRBJ2-6	CASSTLRDRGRGGANVPTF	TGTGCCAGCAGCACCTTGAGGGACAGGGGGCGTGGAGGGGCCAACGTCCCGACTTTC
.	many	TRBV6-5	TRBJ2-5	CASSYSGGDAETQYF	TGTGCCAGCAGTTACTCGGGCGGGGATGCCGAGACCCAGTACTTC
TRBD1	.	TRBV18	TRBJ1-1	CASSPGTAEYMNTEAFF	TGTGCCAGCTCACCAGGGACAGCCGAGTATATGAACACTGAAGCTTTCTTT
TRBD1	few	TRBV25-1	TRBJ2-7	CASSGSTGVIEQYF	TGTGCCAGCAGTGGATCAACAGGGGTGATCGAGCAGTACTTC
.	.	TRBV29-1	TRBJ2-7	CSVKRGGEVKQYF	TGCAGCGTCAAGAGGGGGGGCGAGGTGAAGCAGTACTTC
TRBD2	many	TRBV9	TRBJ2-5	CASSEETSGGEETQYF	TGTGCCAGCAGCGAGGAGACTAGCGGGGGGGAAGAGACCCAGTACTTC
.	many	TRBV11-3	TRBJ1-3	CASSGKPNTIYF	TGTGCCAGCAGCGGCAAGCCAAACACCATATATTTT
.	many	TRBV6-5	TRBJ2-6	CASSLQGSGANVLTF	TGTGCCAGCAGTTTACAGGGTTCTGGGGCCAACGTCCTGACTTTC
.	few	TRBV9	TRBJ1-1	CASSVDVGNTEAFF	TGTGCCAGCAGCGTAGACGTTGGGAACACTGAAGCTTTCTTT
.	few	TRBV15	TRBJ2-7	CATSRDAIYEQYF	TGTGCCACCAGCAGGGACGCCATCTACGAGCAGTACTTC
.	.	TRBV6-1	TRBJ2-5	CASSEGQHLGTQYF	TGTGCCAGCAGTGAAGGGCAGCACTTGGGGACCCAGTACTTC
TRBD1	many	TRBV7-3	TRBJ2-5	CASSLTGGLLETQYF	TGTGCCAGCAGCTTGACAGGGGGCCTTCTAGAGACCCAGTACTTC
.	many	TRBV12-3/TRBV12-4	TRBJ1-2	CASSLAGGQGYGCTF	TGTGCCAGCAGTTTAGCCGGGGGGCAGGGCTATGGCTGCACCTTC
TRBD1	many	TRBV28	TRBJ2-5	CASSLQGTAETQYF	TGTGCCAGCAGTCTACAGGGGACAGCGGAGACCCAGTACTTC
TRBD1	.	TRBV29-1	TRBJ2-7	CSVNRGRNLGEQYF	TGCAGCGTGAACAGGGGGCGAAATTTGGGCGAGCAGTACTTC
TRBD2	.	TRBV7-8	TRBJ2-3	CASSSRVAGLTDTQYF	TGTGCCAGCAGCTCCCGGGTAGCGGGACTCACAGATACGCAGTATTTT
TRBD1	.	TRBV6-5	TRBJ2-5	CASSLSDRAETQYF	TGTGCCAGCAGTTTGTCGGACAGGGCAGAGACCCAGTACTTC
TRBD2	.	TRBV14	TRBJ2-5	CASSRGLAGAETQYF	TGTGCCAGCAGCCGGGGACTAGCGGGAGCAGAGACCCAGTACTTC
.	.	TRBV7-2	TRBJ2-5	CASSPPAVWTQYF	TGTGCCAGCAGCCCACCTGCTGTTTGGACCCAGTACTTC